Below, 5 T cell receptor beta chains from the same sample are listed, as sequenced in a study of blood T cell repertoires in COVID-19 (dated by TCRdb to 2018 to 2021). Library preparation used the immunoSEQ multiplex PCR assay. TCRdb mirrors the immuneACCESS table, restricted to in-frame sequences. Some clones are absent from its copies; in checked studies, under half trace to an unresolved V gene, and the reason for the others is unknown. This sample comprises 200,000 to 250,000 clones, more than 65% of them detected only once. Of the sample, more than 2% is held by the ten largest clones. The sequencing sample was made of peripheral blood. The receptors come from an older woman with acute or convalescent COVID-19.

V gene TRBV7-8 combines with J gene TRBJ2-7; 9 nucleotides line up with TRBD1. J gave up 5 bases and V 1 base, and 6 bases lay outside the gene matches. Looked up from germline, CDR1 is SGHVS and CDR2 is FQNEAQ. This CDR3 is 15 amino acids long. The CDR3 DNA reads as TGTGCCAGCAGCTTAGTCCCGGACAGGGGCCACGAGCAGTACTTC. As protein: CASSLVPDRGHEQYF. The full variable domain, its missing parts supplied by reference TRBV7-8 and TRBJ2-7, is GAGVSQSPRYKVAKRGQDVALRCDPISGHVSLFWYQQALGQGPEFLTYFQNEAQLDKSGLPSDRFFAERPEGSVSTLKIQRTQQEDSAVYLCASSLVPDRGHEQYFGPGTRLTVT.

This sequence joins TRBV27 and TRBJ1-6, with TRBD1 matching 8 bases. V shed 5 bases and J 7 bases; nucleotides not matched to a gene: 7. The CDR3 spans 15 residues. Germline loops: CDR1 MNHEY, CDR2 SMNVEV (reference sequence). CDR3 loop: CASSIRQGQNSPLHF. CDR3 DNA sequence: TGTGCCAGCAGTATCCGACAGGGGCAAAATTCACCCCTCCACTTT.

The gene calls are TRBV30 and TRBJ2-2; D possibly matches TRBD1 or TRBD2 (5 bases each). V shed 5 bases and J shed 2 bases, with 9 bases lying between them. CDR1 and CDR2 from the germline V gene are GTSNPN and SVGIG (reference sequence). This CDR3 contains 13 residues. The chain's CDR3 is CAWGGSNTGELFF. The CDR3 DNA reads as TGTGCCTGGGGGGGTAGCAACACCGGGGAGCTGTTTTTT.

The rearrangement uses TRBV6-5 and TRBJ1-5; TRBD1 agrees at 7 bases. The V gene's germline CDR1 is MNHEY and CDR2 SVGAGI. The CDR3 is 14 amino acids. The V gene end was trimmed by 6 bases and the J gene end by 1 base; junction bases not matched to a gene: 3. Here the CDR3 DNA reads TGTGCCAGCAGAGGACAGGTCAGCAATCAGCCCCAGCATTTT. The encoded protein is CASRGQVSNQPQHF.

This rearrangement joins TRBV6-6 to TRBJ1-3, with D maybe TRBD1 (5 bases). V was trimmed by 0 bases and J by 2 bases, leaving 5 bases between them. The CDR3 contains 14 residues. Germline-derived CDR1 and CDR2 are MNHNY and SVGAGI (reference sequence). The CDR3 nucleotides read TGTGCCAGCAGTTACTCAGGGGCTGGAAACACCATATATTTT. It is translated as CASSYSGAGNTIYF.